Listed below are T cell receptor beta chains from one sample, sequenced in a study of blood T cell repertoires in COVID-19. Using immunoSEQ multiplex PCR, the repertoire was profiled, and TCRdb retains in-frame clones only, with some absent. Of 150,000 to 200,000 clones listed, approximately 80% are singletons. Specimen: PBMCs or T cells enriched from blood (not recorded which). These receptor sequences come from a man in his forties who had recovered from COVID-19. CDR3s include the opening cysteine and the closing phenylalanine or tryptophan. The D gene is left open where the match is weak. Clone size is stated in some rows and not others, as once, few, many or a class when expanded.

14,TRBJ2-5,TRBV2,TRBD2,once,TGTGCCAGCACTCCGGGACTGGGAGGGGAGACCCAGTACTTC,CASTPGLGGETQYF
14,TRBJ2-1,TRBV7-3,NA,NA,TGTGCCAGCAGCACGGGTCCTGCTCCTGATGAGCAGTTCTTC,CASSTGPAPDEQFF
15,TRBJ2-2,TRBV3-1/TRBV3-2,TRBD2,NA,TGTGCCAGCAGCCCGCTCGGGGGGGCCGGCGGGGAGCTGTTTTTT,CASSPLGGAGGELFF
15,TRBJ1-2,TRBV19,TRBD1,NA,TGTGCCAGTAGTACCCGACAGGGGGCCGGCTATGGCTACACCTTC,CASSTRQGAGYGYTF
14,TRBJ1-2,TRBV7-9,TRBD1,NA,TGTGCCAGCAGCTTTGGACAGGGAGTAGAAAGCTACACCTTC,CASSFGQGVESYTF
13,TRBJ1-2,TRBV6-2/TRBV6-3,TRBD1,NA,TGTGCCAGCAGTCTACCAGGGGGTGTTGGCTACACCTTC,CASSLPGGVGYTF
14,TRBJ2-2,TRBV2,TRBD1,NA,TGTGCCAGCAGTGAAACAGGGGGCACCGGGGAGCTGTTTTTT,CASSETGGTGELFF
13,TRBJ1-2,TRBV11-2,TRBD1,NA,TGTGCCAGCAGCTCGGACAGGGCGAGAGGCTACACCTTC,CASSSDRARGYTF
14,TRBJ2-5,TRBV6-5,TRBD2,once,TGTGCCAGCAACGGACTAGCGGGGGAAGAGACCCAGTACTTC,CASNGLAGEETQYF
14,TRBJ1-1,TRBV21-1,NA,NA,TGTGCCAGCAGCAAAGGACAGGGCCGGACTGAAGCTTTCTTT,CASSKGQGRTEAFF
12,TRBJ1-2,TRBV7-3,NA,once,TGTGCCAGCAGCTCAACTAACTATGGCTACACCTTC,CASSSTNYGYTF
16,TRBJ2-5,TRBV5-1,TRBD2,few,TGCGCCAGCAGCCCGGGGGGATGGTTAAGGTCGGAGACCCAGTACTTC,CASSPGGWLRSETQYF
17,TRBJ2-3,TRBV14,NA,NA,TGTGCCAGCAGCCACCGAAGTGGAGGGGTGAGCACAGATACGCAGTATTTT,CASSHRSGGVSTDTQYF
15,TRBJ1-2,TRBV7-9,TRBD1,many,TGTGCCAGCAGTCCTCGGGGACAGGGTAGCCATGGCTACACCTTC,CASSPRGQGSHGYTF
15,TRBJ1-1,TRBV5-1,TRBD1,NA,TGCGCCAGCAGCAAGGACAGGGGAAGGGACACTGAAGCTTTCTTT,CASSKDRGRDTEAFF
17,TRBJ1-5,TRBV6-2/TRBV6-3,NA,NA,TGTGCCAGCAGTTACTCACCCGAGGGACATAGCAATCAGCCCCAGCATTTT,CASSYSPEGHSNQPQHF
15,TRBJ1-5,TRBV7-9,NA,NA,TGTGCCAGCAGCCCGGGAACAGGGAATGAACAGCCCCAGCATTTT,CASSPGTGNEQPQHF
15,TRBJ2-7,TRBV25-1,TRBD1,NA,TGTGCCAGCAGTGAAGGTACAGGGGGGCGGATCGAGCAGTACTTC,CASSEGTGGRIEQYF
14,TRBJ2-3,TRBV2,TRBD1,NA,TGTGCCAGCAGAAAAGATACAGGGGAAGATACGCAGTATTTT,CASRKDTGEDTQYF
15,TRBJ2-2,TRBV30,TRBD2,NA,TGTGCCTGGAGAACTAGCGGGGGGAACACCGGGGAGCTGTTTTTT,CAWRTSGGNTGELFF
15,TRBJ1-1,TRBV5-1,NA,NA,TGCGCCAGCAGCGCCAGGCAGGGGATGAACACTGAAGCTTTCTTT,CASSARQGMNTEAFF
13,TRBJ2-7,TRBV11-2,NA,NA,TGTGCCAGCAGCCCTGACAATACCTACGAGCAGTACTTC,CASSPDNTYEQYF
15,TRBJ1-3,TRBV11-2,TRBD1,NA,TGTGCCAGCAGCTCCCAGAGACAGGGGATAGACACCATATATTTT,CASSSQRQGIDTIYF
13,TRBJ1-2,TRBV4-2,NA,few,TGTGCCAGCAGCCAAGGGGGCGCCGATGGCTACACCTTC,CASSQGGADGYTF
14,TRBJ2-3,TRBV6-5,NA,NA,TGTGCCAGCAGTTTCGCAGGGTCTATAGGTACGCAGTATTTT,CASSFAGSIGTQYF